Shown below are 18 T cell receptor beta chains from a single sample sequenced in a study of cytotoxic CD8 clonotypes in ibrutinib-treated CLL. Sequenced by immunoSEQ multiplex PCR; TCRdb stores in-frame clones only, minus some. This sample carries some 160,000 clones, about 80% of them seen once, and the ten largest clones take about 2%. This specimen was PBMCs, taken after 12 months of ibrutinib treatment. These receptor sequences come from a human donor with chronic lymphocytic leukemia.

This chain links TRBV27 with TRBJ1-1; no definite D call. V shed 0 bases and J shed 2 bases, with 7 bases lying between them. Germline V lookup: CDR1 MNHEY, CDR2 SMNVEV (reference sequence). The CDR3 runs 14 residues. The CDR3 nucleotides read TGTGCCAGCAGTTTATCTTCCAGCAACACTGAAGCTTTCTTT. Its protein product is CASSLSSSNTEAFF.

The chain has TRBV4-1 and TRBJ2-7; possibly TRBD1 or TRBD2 for D (6 bases each). The CDR3 sequence is 15 residues long. CDR1 MGHRA and CDR2 YSYEKL come from the germline V gene. Trimming shortened V by 4 bases and J by 3 bases, and 16 bases separated the two germline ends. The CDR3 DNA is TGCGCCAGCAGCCGGGGGGCGGGACTGCGCTACGAGCAGTACTTC. This sequence encodes CASSRGAGLRYEQYF.

V is TRBV5-1 and J is TRBJ2-7, with 8 nucleotides matching TRBD1. The germline V gene encodes CDR1 SGHRS and CDR2 YFSETQ. V lost 2 bases, J lost 3 bases, and 13 bases stayed unmatched. This CDR3 has 17 amino acids. CDR3 region: CASSFLRLGQGGYEQYF. DNA for the CDR3: TGCGCCAGCAGCTTCTTGCGACTAGGACAGGGTGGCTACGAGCAGTACTTC.

The rearrangement joins TRBV14 to TRBJ2-3, with D possibly matching TRBD2 (5 bases). Germline V lookup: CDR1 SGHDN, CDR2 FVKESK. The CDR3 sequence is 16 residues long. Trimming removed 4 bases from V and 1 base from J, with 15 bases in between. CDR3 sequence reads: CASSPEERGRTDTQYF. The CDR3 region has the DNA TGTGCCAGCAGCCCCGAGGAGAGAGGGCGCACAGATACGCAGTATTTT.

The rearrangement links TRBV7-9 to TRBJ2-7; D not certain. Germline CDR1 is SEHNR and CDR2 is FQNEAQ (reference sequence). The V and J ends lost 0 bases and 7 bases respectively, with 13 bases between them. The CDR3 sequence is 14 residues long. The CDR3 region has the DNA TGTGCCAGCAGCTTAGCCTACTCCTCTGAGGAGCAGTACTTC. It is translated as CASSLAYSSEEQYF. The full variable domain, completed using reference TRBV7-9 and TRBJ2-7, is DTGVSQNPRHKITKRGQNVTFRCDPISEHNRLYWYRQTLGQGPEFLTYFQNEAQLEKSRLLSDRFSAERPKGSFSTLEIQRTEQGDSAMYLCASSLAYSSEEQYFGPGTRLTVT.

A word on this clone: Mismatch with germline at one junction end may stem from a read error. V usage is TRBV7-7 and J usage is TRBJ2-4, with D perhaps matching TRBD1 or TRBD2 (5 bases each). CDR3 length: 13 amino acids. Germline CDR1 is SSHAT and CDR2 is FNYEAQ (reference sequence). CDR3 loop: CASSLDRGDIQYF. The CDR3 region has the DNA TGTGCTAGCAGCTTAGATAGGGGAGACATTCAGTACTTC.

The gene calls are TRBV6-6 and TRBJ1-1, with 8 bases identical to TRBD1. This CDR3 has 14 amino acids. Per the germline V gene, CDR1 is MNHNY and CDR2 is SVGAGI (reference sequence). V shed 5 bases and J 4 bases; nucleotides not matched to a gene: 6. The CDR3 region is CASSHKTGATEAFF. In DNA form, the CDR3 reads TGTGCCAGCAGTCACAAGACAGGGGCCACTGAAGCTTTCTTT.

The J gene is TRBJ2-2, the V gene TRBV30; D not certain. Germline V gene data show CDR1 as GTSNPN and CDR2 as SVGIG (reference sequence). Trimming shortened V by 8 bases and J by 6 bases, and 19 bases separated the two germline ends. The CDR3 runs to 14 residues. CDR3 sequence (DNA): TGTGCCCGCAAGGACGGGTTCTTTTCCGGGGAGCTGTTTTTT. This sequence encodes CARKDGFFSGELFF.

The chain has TRBV27 and TRBJ2-5; tentatively, D is TRBD1 or TRBD2 (5 bases each). V was shortened by 1 base and J by 4 bases, with 7 bases between the two germline ends. The germline CDR1 and CDR2 sequences are MNHEY and SMNVEV (reference sequence). This CDR3 comprises 13 residues. Here the CDR3 DNA reads TGTGCCAGCAGTTTATTGAGGGGAGAGACCCAGTACTTC. Protein product: CASSLLRGETQYF.

The chain employs TRBV9 and TRBJ2-5, with 7 bases that match TRBD2. The CDR3 spans 17 residues. J was trimmed by 0 bases and V by 7 bases; bases with no gene match: 15. Germline V CDR1 and CDR2: SGDLS, YYNGEE. CDR3 nucleotides: TGTGCCAGCTATCCGGGGGAGGGGCACCTCCACCAAGAGACCCAGTACTTC. It yields the protein CASYPGEGHLHQETQYF.

This chain uses TRBV5-4 with TRBJ2-2; D gene unclear. CDR3 length: 15 residues. Germline V gene lookup returns CDR1 SGHNT and CDR2 YYREEE (reference sequence). The germline V and J ends were trimmed by 2 bases and 0 bases, with 8 bases remaining between them. The CDR3 spells CASSLSRANTGELFF. DNA for the CDR3: TGTGCCAGCAGCTTAAGTAGGGCGAACACCGGGGAGCTGTTTTTT.

This chain connects TRBV5-1 to TRBJ1-1; weak D call: TRBD1 (5 bases). Germline CDR1 reads SGHRS; CDR2 reads YFSETQ. This CDR3 has 15 residues. Trimming shortened V by 3 bases and J by 0 bases, and 12 bases separated the two germline ends. The chain's CDR3 is CASSSGTYMNTEAFF. CDR3 in DNA: TGCGCCAGCAGCTCGGGGACTTACATGAACACTGAAGCTTTCTTT.

The rearrangement uses TRBV5-4 and TRBJ2-2; D is possibly TRBD1 (6 bases). The length of the CDR3 is 15 residues. From germline, CDR1 is SGHNT and CDR2 YYREEE (reference sequence). The V gene lost 1 base and the J gene lost 5 bases, with 12 bases spanning the gap. The CDR3 sequence: CASSLMSGATGELFF. For the CDR3, the DNA is TGTGCCAGCAGCTTGATGTCAGGGGCGACCGGGGAGCTGTTTTTT.

This chain connects TRBV7-2 to TRBJ2-4; no definite D call. The CDR3 spans 15 residues. Germline-derived CDR1 and CDR2 are SGHTA and FQGNSA. With 3 bases removed from V and 1 base from J, the gap between germline ends came to 10 bases. CDR3 residues: CASSFSGAAKNIQYF. The DNA of the CDR3 is TGTGCCAGCAGCTTTTCTGGAGCGGCCAAAAACATTCAGTACTTC.

The genes are TRBV19 and TRBJ2-7; TRBD2 agrees at 9 bases. CDR3 length: 16 residues. With 6 bases clipped from V and 4 bases from J, the junction kept 13 bases outside the gene matches. In germline, CDR1 is LNHDA, CDR2 SQIVND (reference sequence). CDR3 protein: CASSPKGSGRSYEQYF. The CDR3, as DNA: TGTGCCAGTAGCCCGAAGGGGAGCGGGAGGTCATACGAGCAGTACTTC.

Notes on this clone: Distinct nucleotide sequences in the sample also encode this CDR3. The chain has TRBV18 and TRBJ2-7; a weak D match, TRBD2 (6 bases). This CDR3 spans 15 amino acids. Germline V gene lookup returns CDR1 KGHSH and CDR2 LQKENI. V lost 3 bases and J 0 bases, leaving 12 bases between the germline ends. The CDR3 DNA sequence: TGTGCCAGCTCACCCGGGACTGGGGGCTCCTACGAGCAGTACTTC. The encoded protein is CASSPGTGGSYEQYF.

This chain links TRBV6-5 with TRBJ2-7; tentatively, D is TRBD2 (5 bases). The CDR3 has 13 residues. Germline values: CDR1 MNHEY, CDR2 SVGAGI. Trimming pared 6 bases from V and 4 bases from J, leaving 13 bases between. The CDR3 loop reads CASRNREPYEQYF. CDR3 DNA: TGTGCCAGCAGAAACCGGGAACCTTACGAGCAGTACTTC.

The chain is built from TRBV11-2 and TRBJ2-5, with D possibly TRBD2 on 5 matching bases. This CDR3 spans 14 amino acids. Germline CDR1 is SGHAT and CDR2 is FQNNGV. Trimming shortened V by 3 bases and J by 5 bases, and 13 bases separated the two germline ends. The CDR3 region is CASSFRVGGETQYF. CDR3 DNA sequence: TGTGCCAGCAGCTTTAGGGTGGGCGGGGAGACCCAGTACTTC.